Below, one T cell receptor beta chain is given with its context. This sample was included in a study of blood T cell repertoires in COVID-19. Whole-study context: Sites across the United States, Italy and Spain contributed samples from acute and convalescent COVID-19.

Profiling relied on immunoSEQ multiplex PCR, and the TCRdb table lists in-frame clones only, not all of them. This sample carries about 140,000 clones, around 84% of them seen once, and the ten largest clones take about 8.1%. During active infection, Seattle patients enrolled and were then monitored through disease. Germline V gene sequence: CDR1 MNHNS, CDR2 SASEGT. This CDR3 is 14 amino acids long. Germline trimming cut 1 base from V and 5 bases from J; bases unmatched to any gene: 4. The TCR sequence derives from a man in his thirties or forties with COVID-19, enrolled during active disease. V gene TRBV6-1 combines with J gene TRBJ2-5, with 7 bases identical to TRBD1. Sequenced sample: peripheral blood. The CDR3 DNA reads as TGTGCCAGCAGTGAAGTAGGGGGCGGGGAGACCCAGTACTTC. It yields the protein CASSEVGGGETQYF.